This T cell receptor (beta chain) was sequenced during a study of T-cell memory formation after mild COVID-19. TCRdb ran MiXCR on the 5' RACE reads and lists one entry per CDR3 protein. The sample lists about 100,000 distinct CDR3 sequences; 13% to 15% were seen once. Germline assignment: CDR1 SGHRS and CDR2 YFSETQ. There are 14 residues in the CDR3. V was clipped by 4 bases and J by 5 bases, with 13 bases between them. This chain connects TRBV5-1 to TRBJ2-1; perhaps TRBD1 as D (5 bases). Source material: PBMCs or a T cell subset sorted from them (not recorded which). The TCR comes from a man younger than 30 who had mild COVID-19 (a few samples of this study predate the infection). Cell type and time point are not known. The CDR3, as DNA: TGCGCCAGCAGCCTAGGGGATTTGAACAATGAGCAGTTCTTC. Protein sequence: CASSLGDLNNEQFF.